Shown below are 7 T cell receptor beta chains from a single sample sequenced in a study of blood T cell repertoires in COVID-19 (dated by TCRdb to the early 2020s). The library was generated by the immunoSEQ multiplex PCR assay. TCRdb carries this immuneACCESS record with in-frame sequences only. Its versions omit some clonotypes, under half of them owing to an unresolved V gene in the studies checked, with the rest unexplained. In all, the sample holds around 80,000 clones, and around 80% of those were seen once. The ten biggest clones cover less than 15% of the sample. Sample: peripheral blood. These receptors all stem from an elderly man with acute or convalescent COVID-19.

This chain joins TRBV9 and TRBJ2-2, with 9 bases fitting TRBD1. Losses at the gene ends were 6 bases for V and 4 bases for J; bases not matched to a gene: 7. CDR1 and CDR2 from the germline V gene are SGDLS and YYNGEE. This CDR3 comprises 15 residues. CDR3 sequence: CASNKQGAGTGELFF. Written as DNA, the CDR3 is TGTGCCAGCAACAAACAGGGGGCGGGCACCGGGGAGCTGTTTTTT.

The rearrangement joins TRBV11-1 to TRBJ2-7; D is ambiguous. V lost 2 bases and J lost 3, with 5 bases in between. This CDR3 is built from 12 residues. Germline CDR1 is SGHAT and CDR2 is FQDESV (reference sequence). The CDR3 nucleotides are TGTGCCAGCAGCTTATACGGCTACGAGCAGTACTTC. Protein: CASSLYGYEQYF. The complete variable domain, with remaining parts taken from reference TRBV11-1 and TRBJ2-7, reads EAEVAQSPRYKITEKSQAVAFWCDPISGHATLYWYRQILGQGPELLVQFQDESVVDDSQLPKDRFSAERLKGVDSTLKIQPAELGDSAMYLCASSLYGYEQYFGPGTRLTVT.

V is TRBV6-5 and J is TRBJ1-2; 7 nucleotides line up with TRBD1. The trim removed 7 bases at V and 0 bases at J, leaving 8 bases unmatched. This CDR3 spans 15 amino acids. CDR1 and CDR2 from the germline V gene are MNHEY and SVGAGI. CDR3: CASNPDRLANYGYTF. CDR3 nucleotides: TGTGCCAGCAACCCGGACAGGCTCGCTAACTATGGCTACACCTTC.

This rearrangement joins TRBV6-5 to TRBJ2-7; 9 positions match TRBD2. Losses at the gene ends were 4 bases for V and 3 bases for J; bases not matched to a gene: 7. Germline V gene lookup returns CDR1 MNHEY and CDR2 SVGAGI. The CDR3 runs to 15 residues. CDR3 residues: CASSSAAGGSYEQYF. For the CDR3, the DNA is TGTGCCAGCAGTTCCGCAGCGGGGGGAAGCTACGAGCAGTACTTC.

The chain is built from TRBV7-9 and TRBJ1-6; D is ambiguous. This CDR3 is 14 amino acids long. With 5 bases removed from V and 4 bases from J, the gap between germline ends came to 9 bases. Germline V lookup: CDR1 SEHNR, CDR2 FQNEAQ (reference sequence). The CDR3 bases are TGTGCCAGCAGCCTCGAACAGTATAATTCACCCCTCCACTTT. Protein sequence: CASSLEQYNSPLHF.

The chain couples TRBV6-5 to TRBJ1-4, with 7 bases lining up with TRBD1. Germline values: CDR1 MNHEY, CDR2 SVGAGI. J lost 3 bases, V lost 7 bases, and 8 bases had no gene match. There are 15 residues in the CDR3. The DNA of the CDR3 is TGTGCCAGCACCACCACCGGGACAGCTAATGAAAAACTGTTTTTT. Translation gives CASTTTGTANEKLFF.

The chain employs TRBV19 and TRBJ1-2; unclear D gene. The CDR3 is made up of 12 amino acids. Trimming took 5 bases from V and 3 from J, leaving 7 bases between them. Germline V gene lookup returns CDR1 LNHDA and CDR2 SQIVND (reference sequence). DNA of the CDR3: TGTGCCAGTAGTCGGGATTACTATGGCTACACCTTC. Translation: CASSRDYYGYTF.